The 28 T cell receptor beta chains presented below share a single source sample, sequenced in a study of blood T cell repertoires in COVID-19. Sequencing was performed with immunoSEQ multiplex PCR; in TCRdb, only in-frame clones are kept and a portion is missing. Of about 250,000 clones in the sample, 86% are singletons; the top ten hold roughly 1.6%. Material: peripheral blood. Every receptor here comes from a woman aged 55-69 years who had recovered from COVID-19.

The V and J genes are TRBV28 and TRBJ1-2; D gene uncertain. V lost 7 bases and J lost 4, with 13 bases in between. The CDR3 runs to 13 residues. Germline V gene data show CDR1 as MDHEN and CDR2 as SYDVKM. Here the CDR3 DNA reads TGTGCCAGCACCACGGGGATGGTCTATGGCTACACCTTC. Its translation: CASTTGMVYGYTF.

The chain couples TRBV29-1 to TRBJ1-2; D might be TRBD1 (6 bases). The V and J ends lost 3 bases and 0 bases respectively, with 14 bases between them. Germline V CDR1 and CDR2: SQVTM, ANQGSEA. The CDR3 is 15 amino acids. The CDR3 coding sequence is TGCAGCGTTGAGCGACAGGACTCAGCTAACTATGGCTACACCTTC. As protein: CSVERQDSANYGYTF.

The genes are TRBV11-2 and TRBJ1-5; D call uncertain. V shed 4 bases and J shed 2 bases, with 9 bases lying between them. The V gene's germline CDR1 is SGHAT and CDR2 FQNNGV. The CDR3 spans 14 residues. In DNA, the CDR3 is TGTGCCAGCAGCTCCCAAGGAGGCAATCAGCCCCAGCATTTT. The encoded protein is CASSSQGGNQPQHF.

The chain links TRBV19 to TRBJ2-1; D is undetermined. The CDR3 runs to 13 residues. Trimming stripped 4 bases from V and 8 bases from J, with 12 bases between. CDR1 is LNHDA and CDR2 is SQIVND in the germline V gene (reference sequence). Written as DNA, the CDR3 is TGTGCCAGTAGTACGGGTTCTAAAGATGAGCAGTTCTTC. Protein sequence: CASSTGSKDEQFF.

CDR3: CASSIRDSPWENGYTF. The CDR3 region has the DNA TGTGCCAGCAGTATCCGGGACAGCCCCTGGGAGAATGGCTACACCTTC. This chain joins TRBV27 and TRBJ1-2, with 7 bases that match TRBD1. CDR3 length: 16 amino acids. Germline loops: CDR1 MNHEY, CDR2 SMNVEV (reference sequence). V lost 5 bases and J lost 6; bases outside the gene matches: 15.

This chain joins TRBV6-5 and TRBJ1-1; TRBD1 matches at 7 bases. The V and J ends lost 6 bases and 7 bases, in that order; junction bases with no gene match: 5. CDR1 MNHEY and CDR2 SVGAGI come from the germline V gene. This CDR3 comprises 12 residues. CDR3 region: CASRRGRIEAFF. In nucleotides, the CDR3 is TGTGCCAGCAGGAGGGGGCGGATTGAAGCTTTCTTT.

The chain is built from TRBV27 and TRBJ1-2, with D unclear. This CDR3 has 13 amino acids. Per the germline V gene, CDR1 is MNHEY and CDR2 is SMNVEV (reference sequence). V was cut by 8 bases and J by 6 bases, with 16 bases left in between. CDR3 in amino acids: CASPPRGIDGYTF. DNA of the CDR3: TGTGCCAGCCCTCCTCGGGGAATTGATGGCTACACCTTC.

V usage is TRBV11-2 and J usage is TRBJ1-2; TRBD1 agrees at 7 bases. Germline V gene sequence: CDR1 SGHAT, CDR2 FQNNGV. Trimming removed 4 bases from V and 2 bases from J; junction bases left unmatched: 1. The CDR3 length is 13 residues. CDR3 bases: TGTGCCAGCAGCTCACAGGGGAACTATGGCTACACCTTC. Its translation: CASSSQGNYGYTF.

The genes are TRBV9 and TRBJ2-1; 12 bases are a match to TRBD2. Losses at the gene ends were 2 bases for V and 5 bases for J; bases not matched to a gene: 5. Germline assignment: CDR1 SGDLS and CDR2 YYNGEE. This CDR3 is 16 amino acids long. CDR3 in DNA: TGTGCCAGCAGCGTGGCTAGCGGGGGGGGGCACAATGAGCAGTTCTTC. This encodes CASSVASGGGHNEQFF.

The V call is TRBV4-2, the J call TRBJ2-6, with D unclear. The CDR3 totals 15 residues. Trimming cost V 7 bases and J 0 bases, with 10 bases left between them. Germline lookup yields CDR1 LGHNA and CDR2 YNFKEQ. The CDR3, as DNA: TGTGCCAGCAAGCCCTGGAGCTCTGGGGCCAACGTCCTGACTTTC. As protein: CASKPWSSGANVLTF.

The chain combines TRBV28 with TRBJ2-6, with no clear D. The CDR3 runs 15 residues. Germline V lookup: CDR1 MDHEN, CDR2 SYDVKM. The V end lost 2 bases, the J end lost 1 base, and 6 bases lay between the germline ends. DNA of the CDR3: TGTGCCAGCAGTTTACTGAGATCTGGGGCCAACGTCCTGACTTTC. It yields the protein CASSLLRSGANVLTF.

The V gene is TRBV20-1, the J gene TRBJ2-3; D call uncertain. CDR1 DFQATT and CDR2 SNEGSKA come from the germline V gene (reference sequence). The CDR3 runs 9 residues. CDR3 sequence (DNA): TGCAGCCCAGGAGATACGCAGTATTTT. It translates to CSPGDTQYF.

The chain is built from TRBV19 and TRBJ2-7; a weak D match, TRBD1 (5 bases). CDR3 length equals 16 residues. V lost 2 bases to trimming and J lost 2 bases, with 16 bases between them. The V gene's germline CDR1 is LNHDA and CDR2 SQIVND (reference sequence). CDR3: CASSIREADRTYEQYF. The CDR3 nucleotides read TGTGCCAGTAGTATAAGGGAAGCCGACAGAACCTACGAGCAGTACTTC.

CDR3 sequence reads: CASNQGAVINQPQHF. The CDR3 nucleotides are TGTGCCAGCAACCAGGGGGCGGTTATCAATCAGCCCCAGCATTTT. The chain combines TRBV28 with TRBJ1-5, with 8 positions matching TRBD1. The J segment lost 3 bases and the V segment lost 7 bases, leaving 8 bases of the junction unmatched. Germline V CDR1 and CDR2: MDHEN, SYDVKM. This CDR3 has 15 residues.

CDR3 sequence (DNA): TGTGCCACCAGCAGAGGACAGTTTTTGGCAGCTAACTATGGCTACACCTTC. It translates to CATSRGQFLAANYGYTF. The chain joins TRBV15 to TRBJ1-2, with D possibly being TRBD1 (5 bases). The CDR3 consists of 17 residues. CDR1 is LNHNV, CDR2 YYDKDF, per germline (reference sequence). V shed 1 base and J shed 0 bases, with 15 bases lying between them.

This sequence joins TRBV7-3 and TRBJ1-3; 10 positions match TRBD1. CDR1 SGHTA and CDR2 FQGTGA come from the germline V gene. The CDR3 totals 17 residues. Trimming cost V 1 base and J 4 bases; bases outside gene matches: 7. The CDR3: CASSLSPGQGFGNTIYF. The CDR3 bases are TGTGCCAGCAGCTTAAGCCCGGGACAGGGGTTCGGAAACACCATATATTTT.

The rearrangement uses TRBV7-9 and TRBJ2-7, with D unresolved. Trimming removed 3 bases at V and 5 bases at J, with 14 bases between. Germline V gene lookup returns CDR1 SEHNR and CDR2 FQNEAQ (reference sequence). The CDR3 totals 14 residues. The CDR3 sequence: CASSLSQYSHEQYF. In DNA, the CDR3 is TGTGCCAGCAGCTTGTCGCAGTATTCCCACGAGCAGTACTTC.

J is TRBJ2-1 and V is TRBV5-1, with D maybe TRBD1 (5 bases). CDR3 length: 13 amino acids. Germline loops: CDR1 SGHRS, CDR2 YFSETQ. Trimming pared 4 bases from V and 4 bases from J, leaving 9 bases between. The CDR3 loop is CASSMDTYNEQFF. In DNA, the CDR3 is TGCGCCAGCAGCATGGACACATACAATGAGCAGTTCTTC. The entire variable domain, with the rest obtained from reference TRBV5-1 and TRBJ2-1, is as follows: KAGVTQTPRYLIKTRGQQVTLSCSPISGHRSVSWYQQTPGQGLQFLFEYFSETQRNKGNFPGRFSGRQFSNSRSEMNVSTLELGDSALYLCASSMDTYNEQFFGPGTRLTVL.

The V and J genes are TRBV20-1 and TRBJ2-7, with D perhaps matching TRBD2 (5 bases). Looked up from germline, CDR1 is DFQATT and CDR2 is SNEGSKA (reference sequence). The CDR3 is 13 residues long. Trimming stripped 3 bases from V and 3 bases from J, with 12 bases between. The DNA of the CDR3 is TGCAGTGCTAGTTCTGGGGAGTTCTACGAGCAGTACTTC. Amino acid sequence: CSASSGEFYEQYF.

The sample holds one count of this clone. In DNA form, the CDR3 reads TGTGCCATCAGTACAGGGACCTCTAACTATGGCTACACCTTC. Translating it yields CAISTGTSNYGYTF. The chain recombines TRBV10-3 with TRBJ1-2; a possible D gene is TRBD1 (6 bases). The V gene's germline CDR1 is ENHRY and CDR2 SYGVKD. The CDR3 consists of 14 residues. Trimming cost V 5 bases and J 0 bases, with 10 bases left between them.

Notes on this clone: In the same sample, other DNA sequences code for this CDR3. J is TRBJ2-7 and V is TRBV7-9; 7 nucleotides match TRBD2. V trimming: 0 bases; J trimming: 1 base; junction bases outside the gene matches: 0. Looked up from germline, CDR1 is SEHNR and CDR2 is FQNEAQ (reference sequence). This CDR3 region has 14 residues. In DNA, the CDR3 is TGTGCCAGCAGCTTAGCGGGGGGGTCCTACGAGCAGTACTTC. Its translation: CASSLAGGSYEQYF. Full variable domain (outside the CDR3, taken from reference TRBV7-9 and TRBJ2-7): DTGVSQNPRHKITKRGQNVTFRCDPISEHNRLYWYRQTLGQGPEFLTYFQNEAQLEKSRLLSDRFSAERPKGSFSTLEIQRTEQGDSAMYLCASSLAGGSYEQYFGPGTRLTVT.

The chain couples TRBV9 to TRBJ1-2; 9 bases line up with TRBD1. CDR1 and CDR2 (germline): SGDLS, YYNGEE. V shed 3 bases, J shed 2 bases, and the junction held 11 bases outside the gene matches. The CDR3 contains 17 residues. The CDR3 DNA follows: TGTGCCAGCAGCGGAGGGTTGAAGGGACAGGGCAACTATGGCTACACCTTC. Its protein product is CASSGGLKGQGNYGYTF.

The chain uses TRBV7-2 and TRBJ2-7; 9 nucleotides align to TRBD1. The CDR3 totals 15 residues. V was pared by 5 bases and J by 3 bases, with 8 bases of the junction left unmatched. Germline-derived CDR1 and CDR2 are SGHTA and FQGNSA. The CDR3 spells CASSRTGGGIYEQYF. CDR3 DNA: TGTGCCAGCAGCCGCACAGGGGGCGGGATCTACGAGCAGTACTTC.

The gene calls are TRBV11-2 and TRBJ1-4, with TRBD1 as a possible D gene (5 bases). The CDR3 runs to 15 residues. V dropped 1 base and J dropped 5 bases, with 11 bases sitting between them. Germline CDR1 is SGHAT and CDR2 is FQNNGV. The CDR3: CASSLVRQYNEKLFF. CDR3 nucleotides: TGTGCCAGCAGCTTAGTCCGACAGTACAATGAAAAACTGTTTTTT. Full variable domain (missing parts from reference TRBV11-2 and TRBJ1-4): EAGVAQSPRYKIIEKRQSVAFWCNPISGHATLYWYQQILGQGPKLLIQFQNNGVVDDSQLPKDRFSAERLKGVDSTLKIQPAKLEDSAVYLCASSLVRQYNEKLFFGSGTQLSVL.

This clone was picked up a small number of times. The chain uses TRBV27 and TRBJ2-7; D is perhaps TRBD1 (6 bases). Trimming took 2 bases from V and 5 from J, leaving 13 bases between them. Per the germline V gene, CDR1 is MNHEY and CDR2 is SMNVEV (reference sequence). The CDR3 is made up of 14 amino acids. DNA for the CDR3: TGTGCCAGCAGTTTAAAGGGACACCCTGACGAGCAGTACTTC. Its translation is CASSLKGHPDEQYF.

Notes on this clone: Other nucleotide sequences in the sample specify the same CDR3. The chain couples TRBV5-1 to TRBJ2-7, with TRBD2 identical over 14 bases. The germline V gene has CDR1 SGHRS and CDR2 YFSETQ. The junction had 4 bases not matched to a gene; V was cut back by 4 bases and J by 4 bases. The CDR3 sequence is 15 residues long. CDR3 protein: CASSLGTSGGYEQYF. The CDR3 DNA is TGCGCCAGCAGCCTGGGGACTAGCGGGGGATACGAGCAGTACTTC.

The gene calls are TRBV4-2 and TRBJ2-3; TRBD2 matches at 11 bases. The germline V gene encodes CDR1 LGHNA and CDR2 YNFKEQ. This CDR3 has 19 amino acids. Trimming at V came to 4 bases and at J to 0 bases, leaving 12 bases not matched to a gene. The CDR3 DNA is TGTGCCAGCAGCCTCAACCCTAGCGGGGGGTCCCCTAGCACAGATACGCAGTATTTT. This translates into CASSLNPSGGSPSTDTQYF.

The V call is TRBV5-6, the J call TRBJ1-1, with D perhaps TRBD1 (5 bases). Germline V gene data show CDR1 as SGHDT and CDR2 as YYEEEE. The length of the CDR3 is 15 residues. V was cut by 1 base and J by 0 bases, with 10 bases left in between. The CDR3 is CASSLTGKMNTEAFF. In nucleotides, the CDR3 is TGTGCCAGCAGCTTGACAGGCAAAATGAACACTGAAGCTTTCTTT.